The 3 T cell receptor beta chains listed next were all sequenced from one sample in a study of T cells after yellow fever vaccination. TCRdb re-analysed the 5' RACE reads in MiXCR, keeping a single row per CDR3 protein. The sample lists 500,000 to 650,000 distinct CDR3 sequences; around 12% were seen once. The sample consisted of PBMCs, taken on the day of the yellow fever booster vaccination. All receptors come from a man aged 25 to 40 who received the YFV17D yellow fever vaccine.

The rearrangement uses TRBV14 and TRBJ2-1; D is perhaps TRBD2 (5 bases). The V gene's germline CDR1 is SGHDN and CDR2 FVKESK. The CDR3 is 14 residues long. Trimming stripped 4 bases from V and 9 bases from J, with 16 bases between. CDR3 in amino acids: CASSLSPSYPEQFF. In nucleotides, the CDR3 is TGTGCCAGCAGCCTCTCCCCTAGCTATCCTGAGCAGTTCTTC. Looking up the rest from reference TRBV14 and TRBJ2-1 gives the full variable domain: EAGVTQFPSHSVIEKGQTVTLRCDPISGHDNLYWYRRVMGKEIKFLLHFVKESKQDESGMPNNRFLAERTGGTYSTLKVQPAELEDSGVYFCASSLSPSYPEQFFGPGTRLTVL.

This clonotype has ten or more counts. A junction end diverges from the germline sequence, so it may reflect a read error. DNA for the CDR3: TGTGCCAGCAGCTACTCTAGCGGGTCCACAGATACGCAGTATTTT. Its translation is CASSYSSGSTDTQYF. This sequence joins TRBV6-5 and TRBJ2-3; 8 bases align to TRBD2. Germline CDR1 and CDR2: MNHEY and SVGAGI. This CDR3 spans 15 amino acids.

This clonotype showed up just a few times. V and J are TRBV29-1 and TRBJ2-1; 13 positions agree with TRBD2. Germline assignment: CDR1 SQVTM and CDR2 ANQGSEA. Losses at the gene ends were 2 bases for V and 0 bases for J; bases not matched to a gene: 1. The CDR3 loop spans 16 amino acids. DNA of the CDR3: TGCAGCGTTGAATGGACTAGCGGGAGCTCCTACAATGAGCAGTTCTTC. Its protein product is CSVEWTSGSSYNEQFF.